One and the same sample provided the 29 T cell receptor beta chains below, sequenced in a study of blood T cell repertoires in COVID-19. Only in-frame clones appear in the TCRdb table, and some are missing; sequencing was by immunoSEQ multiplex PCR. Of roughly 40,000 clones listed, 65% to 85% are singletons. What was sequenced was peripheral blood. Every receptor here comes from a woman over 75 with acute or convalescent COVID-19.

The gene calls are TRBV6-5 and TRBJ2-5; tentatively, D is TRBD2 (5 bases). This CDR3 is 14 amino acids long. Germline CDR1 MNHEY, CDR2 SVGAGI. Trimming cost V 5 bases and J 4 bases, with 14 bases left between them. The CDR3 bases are TGTGCCAGCAGTCCAAACTTCGGAGGAGAGACCCAGTACTTC. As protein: CASSPNFGGETQYF.

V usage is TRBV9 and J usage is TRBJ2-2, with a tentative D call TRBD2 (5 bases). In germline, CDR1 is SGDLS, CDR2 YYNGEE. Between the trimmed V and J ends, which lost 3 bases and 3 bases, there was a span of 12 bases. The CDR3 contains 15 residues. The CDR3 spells CASSAASKYTGELFF. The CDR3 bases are TGTGCCAGCAGCGCCGCTAGCAAGTACACCGGGGAGCTGTTTTTT.

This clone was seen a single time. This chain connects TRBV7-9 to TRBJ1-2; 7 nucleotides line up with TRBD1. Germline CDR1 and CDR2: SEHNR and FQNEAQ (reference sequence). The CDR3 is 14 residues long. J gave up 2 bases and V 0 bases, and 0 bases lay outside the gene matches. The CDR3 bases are TGTGCCAGCAGCTTAGCAGGGGGCAACTATGGCTACACCTTC. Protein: CASSLAGGNYGYTF.

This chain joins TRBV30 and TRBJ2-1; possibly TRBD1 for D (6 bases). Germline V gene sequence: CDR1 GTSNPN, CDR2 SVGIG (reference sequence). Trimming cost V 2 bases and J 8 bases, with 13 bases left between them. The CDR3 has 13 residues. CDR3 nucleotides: TGTGCCTGGAGTCAGAAGGGGGTATATGAGCAGTTCTTC. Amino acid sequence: CAWSQKGVYEQFF.

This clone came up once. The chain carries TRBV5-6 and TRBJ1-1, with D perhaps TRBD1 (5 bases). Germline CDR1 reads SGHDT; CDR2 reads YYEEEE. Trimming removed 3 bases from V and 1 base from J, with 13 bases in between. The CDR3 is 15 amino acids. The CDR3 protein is CASSSTDTPNTEAFF. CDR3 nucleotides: TGTGCCAGCAGCTCTACGGACACCCCGAACACTGAAGCTTTCTTT.

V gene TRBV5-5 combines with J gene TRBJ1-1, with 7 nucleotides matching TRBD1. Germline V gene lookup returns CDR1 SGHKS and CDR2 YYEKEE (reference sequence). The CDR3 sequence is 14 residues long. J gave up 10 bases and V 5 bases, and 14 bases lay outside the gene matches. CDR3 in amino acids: CASRLYNDRDRAFF. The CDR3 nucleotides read TGTGCCAGCAGGCTATATAACGACAGGGACCGAGCTTTCTTT.

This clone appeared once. The CDR3 DNA is TGTGCCAGCAGCTTAGATGGTAGCGGGACCTACAATGAGCAGTTCTTC. Its protein is CASSLDGSGTYNEQFF. The chain employs TRBV7-2 and TRBJ2-1; 8 bases are shared with TRBD2. Unmatched junction bases numbered 4, after V lost 1 base and J lost 2 bases. CDR1 is SGHTA and CDR2 is FQGNSA in the germline V gene. The CDR3 is made up of 16 amino acids.

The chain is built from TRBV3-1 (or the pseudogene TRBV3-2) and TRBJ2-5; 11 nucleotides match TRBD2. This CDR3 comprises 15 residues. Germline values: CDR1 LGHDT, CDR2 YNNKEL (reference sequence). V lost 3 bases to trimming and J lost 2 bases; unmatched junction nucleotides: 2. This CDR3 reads CASSQGTSGQETQYF. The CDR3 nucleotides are TGTGCCAGCAGCCAGGGGACTAGCGGTCAAGAGACCCAGTACTTC.

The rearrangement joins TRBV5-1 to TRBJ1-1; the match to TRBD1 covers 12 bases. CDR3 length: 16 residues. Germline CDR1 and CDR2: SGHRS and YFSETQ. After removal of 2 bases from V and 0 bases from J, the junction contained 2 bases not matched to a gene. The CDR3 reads CASSFGTGGLNTEAFF. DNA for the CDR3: TGCGCCAGCAGCTTCGGGACAGGGGGCTTGAACACTGAAGCTTTCTTT.

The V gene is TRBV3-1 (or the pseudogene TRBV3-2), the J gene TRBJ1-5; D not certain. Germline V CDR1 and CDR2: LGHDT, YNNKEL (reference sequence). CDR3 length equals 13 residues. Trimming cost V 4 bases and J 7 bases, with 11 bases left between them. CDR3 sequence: CASSPWTGQPQHF. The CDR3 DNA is TGTGCCAGCAGCCCCTGGACTGGACAGCCCCAGCATTTT.

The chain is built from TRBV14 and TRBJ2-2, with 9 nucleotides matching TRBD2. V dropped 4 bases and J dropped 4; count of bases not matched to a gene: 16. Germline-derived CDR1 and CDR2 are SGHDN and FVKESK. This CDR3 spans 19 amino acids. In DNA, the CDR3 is TGTGCCAGCAGCCCTAAACTTATTTTAGCGGGAGTTGGCACCGGGGAGCTGTTTTTT. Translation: CASSPKLILAGVGTGELFF.

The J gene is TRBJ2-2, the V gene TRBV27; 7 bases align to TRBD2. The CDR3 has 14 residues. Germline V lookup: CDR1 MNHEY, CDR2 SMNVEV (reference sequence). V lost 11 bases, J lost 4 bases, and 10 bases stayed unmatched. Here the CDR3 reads CAAGRTLGTGELFF. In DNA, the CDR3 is TGTGCCGCCGGGAGGACCTTGGGCACCGGGGAGCTGTTTTTT.

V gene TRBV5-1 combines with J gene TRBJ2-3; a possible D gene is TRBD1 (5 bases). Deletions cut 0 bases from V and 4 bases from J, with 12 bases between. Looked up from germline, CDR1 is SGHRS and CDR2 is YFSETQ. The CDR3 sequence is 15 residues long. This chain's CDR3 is CASSLGLPGSDTQYF. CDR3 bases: TGCGCCAGCAGCTTGGGCCTCCCAGGGTCAGATACGCAGTATTTT.

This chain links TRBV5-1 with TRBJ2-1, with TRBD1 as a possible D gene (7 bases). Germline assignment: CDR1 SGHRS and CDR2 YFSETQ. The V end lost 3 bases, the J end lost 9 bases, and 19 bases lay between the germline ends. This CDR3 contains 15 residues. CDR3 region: CASSSGTAQGGEQFF. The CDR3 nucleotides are TGCGCCAGCAGCTCGGGGACAGCCCAGGGGGGTGAGCAGTTCTTC.

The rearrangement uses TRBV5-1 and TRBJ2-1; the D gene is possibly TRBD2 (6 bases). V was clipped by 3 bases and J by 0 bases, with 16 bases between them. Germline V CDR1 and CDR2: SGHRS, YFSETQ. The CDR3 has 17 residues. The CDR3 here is CASSSPSDSYSYNEQFF. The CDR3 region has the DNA TGCGCCAGCAGCTCCCCTAGCGACTCGTACTCCTACAATGAGCAGTTCTTC.

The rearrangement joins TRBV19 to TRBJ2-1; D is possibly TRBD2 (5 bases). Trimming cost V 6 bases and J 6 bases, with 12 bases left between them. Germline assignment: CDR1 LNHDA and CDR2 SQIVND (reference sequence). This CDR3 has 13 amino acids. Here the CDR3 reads CASSEAVLNEQFF. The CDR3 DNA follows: TGTGCCAGTAGCGAAGCGGTTCTCAATGAGCAGTTCTTC.

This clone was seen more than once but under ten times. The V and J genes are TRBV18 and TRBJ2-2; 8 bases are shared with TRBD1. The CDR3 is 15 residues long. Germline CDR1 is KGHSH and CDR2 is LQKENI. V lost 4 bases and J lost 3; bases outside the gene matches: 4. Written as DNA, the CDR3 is TGTGCCAGCTCACTGACGACAGGGGACACCGGGGAGCTGTTTTTT. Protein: CASSLTTGDTGELFF.

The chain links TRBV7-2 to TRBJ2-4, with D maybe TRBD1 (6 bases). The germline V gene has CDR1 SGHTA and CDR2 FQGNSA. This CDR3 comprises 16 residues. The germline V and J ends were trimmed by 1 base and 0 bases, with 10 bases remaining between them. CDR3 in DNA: TGTGCCAGCAGCTTAGGCCAGGGGCTAGCCAAAAACATTCAGTACTTC. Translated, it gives CASSLGQGLAKNIQYF.

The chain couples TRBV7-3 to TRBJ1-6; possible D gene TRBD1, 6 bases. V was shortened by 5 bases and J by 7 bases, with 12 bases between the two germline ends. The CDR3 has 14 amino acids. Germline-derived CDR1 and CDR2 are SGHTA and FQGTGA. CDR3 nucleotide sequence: TGTGCCAGCAGCCTCGGACAGCGAAATTCACCCCTCCACTTT. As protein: CASSLGQRNSPLHF.

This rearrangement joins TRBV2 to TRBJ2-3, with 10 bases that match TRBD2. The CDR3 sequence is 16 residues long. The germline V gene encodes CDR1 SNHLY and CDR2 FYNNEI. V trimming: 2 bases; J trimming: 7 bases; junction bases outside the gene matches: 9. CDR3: CASSESSGRIGNTQYF. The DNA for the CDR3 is TGTGCCAGCAGTGAAAGTAGCGGGAGGATCGGAAATACGCAGTATTTT.

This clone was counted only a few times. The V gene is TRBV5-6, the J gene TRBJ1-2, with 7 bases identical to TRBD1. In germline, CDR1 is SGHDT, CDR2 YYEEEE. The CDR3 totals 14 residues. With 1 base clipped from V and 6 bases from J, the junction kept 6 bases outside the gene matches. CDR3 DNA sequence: TGTGCCAGCAGCTTGTCTCGACAGGGAGATGGCTACACCTTC. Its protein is CASSLSRQGDGYTF.

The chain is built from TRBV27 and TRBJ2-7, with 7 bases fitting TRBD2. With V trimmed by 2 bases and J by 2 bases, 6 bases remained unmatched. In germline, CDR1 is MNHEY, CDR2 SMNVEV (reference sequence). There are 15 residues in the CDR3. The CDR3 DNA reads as TGTGCCAGCAGTTTAAGCCTAGCGGTGACCTACGAGCAGTACTTC. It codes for CASSLSLAVTYEQYF.

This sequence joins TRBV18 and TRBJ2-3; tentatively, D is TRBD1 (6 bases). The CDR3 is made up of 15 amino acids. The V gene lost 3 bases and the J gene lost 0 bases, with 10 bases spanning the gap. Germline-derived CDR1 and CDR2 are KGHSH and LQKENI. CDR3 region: CASSPDSASTDTQYF. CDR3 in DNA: TGTGCCAGCTCACCGGACAGTGCTAGCACAGATACGCAGTATTTT.

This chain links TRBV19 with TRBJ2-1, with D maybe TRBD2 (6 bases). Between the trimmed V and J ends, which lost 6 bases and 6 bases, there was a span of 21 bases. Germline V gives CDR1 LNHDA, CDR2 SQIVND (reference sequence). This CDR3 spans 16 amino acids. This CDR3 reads CASSPPGAGTANEQFF. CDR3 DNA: TGTGCCAGTAGCCCCCCAGGAGCGGGTACCGCCAATGAGCAGTTCTTC.

CDR3 nucleotide sequence: TGTGCCAGCAGCTTAGAAGGGGGCGGGAGGGAGCAGTACTTC. Translated: CASSLEGGGREQYF. The rearrangement links TRBV5-4 to TRBJ2-7; perhaps TRBD2 as D (8 bases). There are 14 residues in the CDR3. V was pared by 2 bases and J by 7 bases, with 16 bases between. In germline, CDR1 is SGHNT, CDR2 YYREEE (reference sequence).

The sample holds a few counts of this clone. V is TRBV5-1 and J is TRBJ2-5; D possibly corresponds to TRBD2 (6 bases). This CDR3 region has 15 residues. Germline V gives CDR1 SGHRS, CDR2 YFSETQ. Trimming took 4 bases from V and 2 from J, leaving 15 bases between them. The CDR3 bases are TGCGCCAGCAGCCGAGCTTTAGCGGTTCAAGAGACCCAGTACTTC. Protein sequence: CASSRALAVQETQYF.

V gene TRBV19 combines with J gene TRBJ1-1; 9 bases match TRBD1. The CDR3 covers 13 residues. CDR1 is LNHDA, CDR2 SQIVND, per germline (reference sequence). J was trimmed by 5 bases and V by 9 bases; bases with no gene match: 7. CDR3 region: CASQPTGGTEAFF. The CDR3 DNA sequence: TGTGCCAGCCAGCCGACAGGGGGTACTGAAGCTTTCTTT.

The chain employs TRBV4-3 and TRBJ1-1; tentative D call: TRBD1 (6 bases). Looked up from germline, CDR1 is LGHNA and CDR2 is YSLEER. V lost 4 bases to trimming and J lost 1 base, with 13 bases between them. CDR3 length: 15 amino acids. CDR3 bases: TGCGCCAGCAGCCGGGCGGACAGACCGAACACTGAAGCTTTCTTT. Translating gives CASSRADRPNTEAFF.

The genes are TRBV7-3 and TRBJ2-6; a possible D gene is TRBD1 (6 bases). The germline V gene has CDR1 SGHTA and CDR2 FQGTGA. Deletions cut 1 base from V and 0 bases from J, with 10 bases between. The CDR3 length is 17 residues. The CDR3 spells CASSLRTARSGANVLTF. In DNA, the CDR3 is TGTGCCAGCAGCTTAAGGACAGCGCGCTCTGGGGCCAACGTCCTGACTTTC. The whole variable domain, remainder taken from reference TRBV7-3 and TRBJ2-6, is GAGVSQTPSNKVTEKGKYVELRCDPISGHTALYWYRQSLGQGPEFLIYFQGTGAADDSGLPNDRFFAVRPEGSVSTLKIQRTERGDSAVYLCASSLRTARSGANVLTFGAGSRLTVL.